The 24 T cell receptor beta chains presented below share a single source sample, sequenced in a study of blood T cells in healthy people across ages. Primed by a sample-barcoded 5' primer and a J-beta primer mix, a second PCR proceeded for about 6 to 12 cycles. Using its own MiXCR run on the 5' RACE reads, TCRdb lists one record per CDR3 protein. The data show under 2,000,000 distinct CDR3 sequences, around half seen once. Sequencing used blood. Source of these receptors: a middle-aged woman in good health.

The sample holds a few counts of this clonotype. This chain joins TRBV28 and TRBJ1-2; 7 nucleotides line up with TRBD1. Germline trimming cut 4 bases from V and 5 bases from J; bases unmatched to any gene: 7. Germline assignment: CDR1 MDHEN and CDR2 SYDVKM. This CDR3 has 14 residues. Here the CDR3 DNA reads TGTGCCAGCAGTTCATCCACAGGGGTGTATGGCTACACCTTC. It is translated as CASSSSTGVYGYTF.

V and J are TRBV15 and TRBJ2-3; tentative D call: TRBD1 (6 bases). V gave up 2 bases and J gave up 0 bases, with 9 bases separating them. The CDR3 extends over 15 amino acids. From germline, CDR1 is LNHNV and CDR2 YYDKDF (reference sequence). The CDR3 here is CATSRPRGSTDTQYF. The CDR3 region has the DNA TGTGCCACCAGCAGACCCAGGGGTAGCACAGATACGCAGTATTTT.

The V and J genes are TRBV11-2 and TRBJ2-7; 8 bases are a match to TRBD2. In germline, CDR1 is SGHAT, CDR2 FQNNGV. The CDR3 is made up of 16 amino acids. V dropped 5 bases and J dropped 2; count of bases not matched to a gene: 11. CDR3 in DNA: TGTGCCAGCAGCACCCCCCTAGCGGGTAGAACCTACGAGCAGTACTTC. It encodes CASSTPLAGRTYEQYF.

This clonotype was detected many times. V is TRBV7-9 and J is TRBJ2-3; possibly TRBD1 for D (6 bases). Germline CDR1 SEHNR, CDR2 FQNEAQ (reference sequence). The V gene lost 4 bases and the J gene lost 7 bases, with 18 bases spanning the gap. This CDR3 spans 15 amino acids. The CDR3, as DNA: TGTGCCAGCAGCTCTCCAACCCAACAGGGCCATACGCAGTATTTT. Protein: CASSSPTQQGHTQYF.

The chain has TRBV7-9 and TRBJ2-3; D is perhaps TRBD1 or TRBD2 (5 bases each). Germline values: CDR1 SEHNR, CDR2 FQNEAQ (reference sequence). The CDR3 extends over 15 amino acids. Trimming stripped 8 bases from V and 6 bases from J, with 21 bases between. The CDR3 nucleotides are TGTGCCAGCTCCACCGGGACGGAGTCCTTCGATACGCAGTATTTT. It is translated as CASSTGTESFDTQYF.

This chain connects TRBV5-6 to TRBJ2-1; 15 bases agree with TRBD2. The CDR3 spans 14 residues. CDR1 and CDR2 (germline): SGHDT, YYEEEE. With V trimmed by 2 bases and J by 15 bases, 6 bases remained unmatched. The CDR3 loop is CASSFGLAGGTGFF. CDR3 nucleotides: TGTGCCAGCAGCTTCGGACTAGCGGGGGGGACGGGGTTCTTC.

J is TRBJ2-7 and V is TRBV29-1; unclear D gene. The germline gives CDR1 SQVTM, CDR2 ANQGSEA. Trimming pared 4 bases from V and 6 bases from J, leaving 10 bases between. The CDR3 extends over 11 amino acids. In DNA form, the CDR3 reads TGCAGCGTTGGCCACTACGGCGAGCAGTACTTC. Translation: CSVGHYGEQYF.

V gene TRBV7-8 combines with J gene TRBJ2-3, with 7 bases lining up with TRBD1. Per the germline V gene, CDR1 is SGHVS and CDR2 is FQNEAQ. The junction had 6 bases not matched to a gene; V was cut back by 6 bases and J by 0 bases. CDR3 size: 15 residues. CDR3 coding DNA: TGTGCCAGCAGAGCGACGACAGGGAGCACAGATACGCAGTATTTT. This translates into CASRATTGSTDTQYF.

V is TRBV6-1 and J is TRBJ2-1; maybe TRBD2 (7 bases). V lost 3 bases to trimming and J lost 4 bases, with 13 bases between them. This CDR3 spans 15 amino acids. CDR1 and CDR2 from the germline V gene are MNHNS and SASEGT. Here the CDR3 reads CASSEGGARYNEQFF. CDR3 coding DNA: TGTGCCAGCAGTGAGGGGGGGGCGCGTTACAATGAGCAGTTCTTC.

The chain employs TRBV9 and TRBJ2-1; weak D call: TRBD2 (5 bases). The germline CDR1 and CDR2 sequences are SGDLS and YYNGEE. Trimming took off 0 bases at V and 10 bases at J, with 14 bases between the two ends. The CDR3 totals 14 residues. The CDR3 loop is CASSVERRVGEQFF. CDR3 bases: TGTGCCAGCAGCGTAGAGAGGCGGGTAGGGGAGCAGTTCTTC.

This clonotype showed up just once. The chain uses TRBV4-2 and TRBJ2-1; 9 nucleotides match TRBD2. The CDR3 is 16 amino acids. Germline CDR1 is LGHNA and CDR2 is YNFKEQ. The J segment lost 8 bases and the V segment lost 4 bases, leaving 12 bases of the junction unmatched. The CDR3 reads CASSRPQAGGGDEQFF. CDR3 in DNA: TGTGCCAGCAGCCGGCCTCAAGCGGGGGGCGGGGATGAGCAGTTCTTC.

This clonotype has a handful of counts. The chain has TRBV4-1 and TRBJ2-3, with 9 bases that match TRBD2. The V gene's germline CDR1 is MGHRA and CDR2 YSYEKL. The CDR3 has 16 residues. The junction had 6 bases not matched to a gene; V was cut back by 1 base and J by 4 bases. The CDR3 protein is CASSQAGGGAADTQYF. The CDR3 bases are TGCGCCAGCAGCCAAGCGGGCGGGGGGGCCGCAGATACGCAGTATTTT.

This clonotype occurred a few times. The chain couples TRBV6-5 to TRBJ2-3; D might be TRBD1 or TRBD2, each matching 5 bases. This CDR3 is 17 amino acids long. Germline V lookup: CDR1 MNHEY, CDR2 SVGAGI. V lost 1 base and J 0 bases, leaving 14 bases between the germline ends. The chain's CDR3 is CASSYFLPGTSTDTQYF. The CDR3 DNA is TGTGCCAGCAGTTACTTCCTCCCAGGGACCAGCACAGATACGCAGTATTTT.

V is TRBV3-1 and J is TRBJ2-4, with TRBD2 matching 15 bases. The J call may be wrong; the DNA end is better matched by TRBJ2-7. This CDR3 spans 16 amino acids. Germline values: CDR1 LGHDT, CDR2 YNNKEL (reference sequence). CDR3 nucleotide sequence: TGTGCCAGCAGCTGGGGGACTAGCGGGGGGAGGAACGAGCAGTACTTC. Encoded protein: CASSWGTSGGRNEQYF.

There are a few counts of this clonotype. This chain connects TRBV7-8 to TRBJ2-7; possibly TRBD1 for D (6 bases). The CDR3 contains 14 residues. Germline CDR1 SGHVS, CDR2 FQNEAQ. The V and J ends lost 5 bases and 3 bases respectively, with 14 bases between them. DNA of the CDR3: TGTGCCAGCAGCAACCGGGACACCGGCTACGAGCAGTACTTC. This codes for CASSNRDTGYEQYF.

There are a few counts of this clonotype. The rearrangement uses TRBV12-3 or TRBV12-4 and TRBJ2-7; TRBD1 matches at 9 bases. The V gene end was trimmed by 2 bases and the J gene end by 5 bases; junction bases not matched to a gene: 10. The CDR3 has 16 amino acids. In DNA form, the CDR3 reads TGTGCCAGCAGTTTAATGGACAGGGGAATAGTTCACGAGCAGTACTTC. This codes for CASSLMDRGIVHEQYF.

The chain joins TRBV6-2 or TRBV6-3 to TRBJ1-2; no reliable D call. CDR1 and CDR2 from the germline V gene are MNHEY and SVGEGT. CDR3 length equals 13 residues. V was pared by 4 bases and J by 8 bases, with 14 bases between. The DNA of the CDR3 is TGTGCCAGCAGTTCGGGAGAAAGGAGCGGCTACACCTTC. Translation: CASSSGERSGYTF.

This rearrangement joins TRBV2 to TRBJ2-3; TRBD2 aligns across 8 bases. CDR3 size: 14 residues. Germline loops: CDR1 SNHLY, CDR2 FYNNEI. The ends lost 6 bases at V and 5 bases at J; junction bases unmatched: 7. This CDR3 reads CASSSGSGRDTQYF. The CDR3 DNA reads TGTGCCAGCAGCAGCGGGAGTGGGCGAGATACGCAGTATTTT.

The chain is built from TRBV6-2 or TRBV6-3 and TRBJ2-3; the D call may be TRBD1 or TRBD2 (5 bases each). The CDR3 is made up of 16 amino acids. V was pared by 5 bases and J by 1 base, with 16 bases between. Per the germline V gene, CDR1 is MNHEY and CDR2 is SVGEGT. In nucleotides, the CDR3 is TGTGCCAGCAGTGGAAAGAGGGACCGCCGCACAGATACGCAGTATTTT. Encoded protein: CASSGKRDRRTDTQYF.

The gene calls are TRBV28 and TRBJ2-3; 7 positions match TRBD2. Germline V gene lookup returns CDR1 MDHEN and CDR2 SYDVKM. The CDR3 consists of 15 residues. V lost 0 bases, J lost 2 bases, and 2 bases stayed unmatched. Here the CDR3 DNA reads TGTGCCAGCAGTTTATGGGCGGGGGTCACAGATACGCAGTATTTT. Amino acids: CASSLWAGVTDTQYF.

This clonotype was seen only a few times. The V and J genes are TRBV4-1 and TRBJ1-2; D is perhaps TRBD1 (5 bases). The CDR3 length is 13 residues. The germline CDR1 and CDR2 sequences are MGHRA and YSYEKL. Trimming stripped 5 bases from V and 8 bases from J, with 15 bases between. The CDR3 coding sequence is TGCGCCAGCAGCGCTCCGGGACGCCAAGGCTACACCTTC. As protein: CASSAPGRQGYTF.

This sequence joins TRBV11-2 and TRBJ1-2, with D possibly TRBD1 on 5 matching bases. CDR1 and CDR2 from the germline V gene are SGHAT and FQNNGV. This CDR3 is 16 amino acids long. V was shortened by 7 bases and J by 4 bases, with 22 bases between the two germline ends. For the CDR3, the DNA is TGTGCCAGCACTCAAACTGGGGGAATTCCGGGCTATGGCTACACCTTC. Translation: CASTQTGGIPGYGYTF. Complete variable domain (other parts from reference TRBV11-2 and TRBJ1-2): EAGVAQSPRYKIIEKRQSVAFWCNPISGHATLYWYQQILGQGPKLLIQFQNNGVVDDSQLPKDRFSAERLKGVDSTLKIQPAKLEDSAVYLCASTQTGGIPGYGYTFGSGTRLTVV.

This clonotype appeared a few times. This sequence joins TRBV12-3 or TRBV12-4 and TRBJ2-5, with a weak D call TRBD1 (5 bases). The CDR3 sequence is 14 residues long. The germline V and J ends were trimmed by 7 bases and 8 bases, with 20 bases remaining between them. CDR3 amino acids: CASNLEGHLSTQYF. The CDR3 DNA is TGTGCCAGCAACCTCGAAGGACACCTGTCTACCCAGTACTTC.

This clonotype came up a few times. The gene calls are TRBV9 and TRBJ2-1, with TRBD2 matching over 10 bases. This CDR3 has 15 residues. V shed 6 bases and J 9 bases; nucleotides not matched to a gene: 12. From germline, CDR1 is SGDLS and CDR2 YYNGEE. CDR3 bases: TGTGCCAGCAACGCCAACAGCGGGGGGGCCCTTGAGCAGTTCTTC. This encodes CASNANSGGALEQFF.